This TCR beta chain was sequenced for a study of blood T cell repertoires in COVID-19. Whole-study context: Samples of COVID-19 (acute and convalescent) were obtained from the United States, Italy and Spain. Sample material is recorded as cDNA or gDNA derived from T cells, B-cell-depleted T cells, or PBMCs.

Looked up from germline, CDR1 is PRHDT and CDR2 is FYEKMQ (reference sequence). CDR3 length: 15 residues. V lost 3 bases to trimming and J lost 0 bases, with 9 bases between them. Original processing methods: Researchers report that nucleated cell counts were estimated from reference gene primer amplification. TCRdb keeps only in-frame clones here, not all; method: immunoSEQ multiplex PCR. V and J calls and clone size are given by that table; D and trimming were obtained from the DNA. The repertoire holds 210,000 or so clones, with around 80% as singletons. This clone was counted a single time. J is TRBJ2-1 and V is TRBV13; no clear D gene. Sequenced input: peripheral blood. The source is a woman of 80 years or more with active or convalescent COVID-19. The CDR3 DNA sequence: TGTGCCAGCAGCTTGTTGTTATCCTCCTACAATGAGCAGTTCTTC. Its protein is CASSLLLSSYNEQFF.